Each of the 13 T cell receptor beta chains below was sequenced from the same sample in a study of T cell repertoires in cytomegalovirus infection. These receptors have no known antigen. TCRdb recomputed calls from the reads with MiXCR, one row per CDR3 protein. Among 80,000 or so distinct CDR3 sequences listed, 20% to 30% were seen once. Here the sequenced sample was CD8+ T cells from cultured PBMCs, taken from culture after CMV antigen stimulation. Source of these receptors: a human donor in good health (CMV status not recorded). Some clones in this sample may be carry-over from other donors' samples.

A single count supports this clonotype. The CDR3 region is CASSLAGTGFEKLFF. The CDR3 DNA is TGTGCCAGTAGTTTGGCCGGGACAGGTTTCGAAAAACTGTTTTTT. This chain uses TRBV19 with TRBJ1-4; 8 bases line up with TRBD1. The germline CDR1 and CDR2 sequences are LNHDA and SQIVND (reference sequence). The V segment lost 5 bases and the J segment 8 bases; nucleotides outside the gene matches: 10. The CDR3 is 15 amino acids.

This clonotype was counted only a few times. The chain is built from TRBV6-6 and TRBJ1-5; 8 nucleotides agree with TRBD1. Per the germline V gene, CDR1 is MNHNY and CDR2 is SVGAGI (reference sequence). The CDR3 contains 14 residues. V lost 6 bases and J lost 7; bases outside the gene matches: 8. CDR3 region: CASSHGQGRQPQHF. The DNA for the CDR3 is TGTGCCAGCAGCCATGGACAGGGAAGACAGCCCCAGCATTTT.

In its sample, this clonotype was seen a few times. The CDR3 is CATSRDHSGEYNEQFF. The DNA for the CDR3 is TGTGCCACCAGCAGAGACCACAGCGGGGAATACAATGAGCAGTTCTTC. V is TRBV15 and J is TRBJ2-1, with 7 bases identical to TRBD2. The germline V gene has CDR1 LNHNV and CDR2 YYDKDF (reference sequence). V was pared by 0 bases and J by 4 bases, with 6 bases of the junction left unmatched. The CDR3 is 16 amino acids.

The chain combines TRBV4-1 with TRBJ2-5; 10 nucleotides agree with TRBD1. The V segment lost 0 bases and the J segment 6 bases; nucleotides outside the gene matches: 1. The CDR3 spans 14 residues. Germline-derived CDR1 and CDR2 are MGHRA and YSYEKL. Here the CDR3 DNA reads TGCGCCAGCAGCCAAGAGGACAGGGGGAAGACCCAGTACTTC. It codes for CASSQEDRGKTQYF.

The genes are TRBV19 and TRBJ2-2, with a tentative D call TRBD2 (5 bases). The CDR3 covers 19 residues. Trimming left V 4 bases short and J 1 base short, with 22 bases between. The germline V gene has CDR1 LNHDA and CDR2 SQIVND (reference sequence). Written as DNA, the CDR3 is TGTGCCAGTAGTACCCTCGGGGTGACGACCGACAAGAACACCGGGGAGCTGTTTTTT. Protein sequence: CASSTLGVTTDKNTGELFF.

The chain couples TRBV7-9 to TRBJ2-7, with TRBD2 identical over 9 bases. This CDR3 is built from 15 residues. The germline V gene has CDR1 SEHNR and CDR2 FQNEAQ (reference sequence). Losses at the gene ends were 3 bases for V and 3 bases for J; bases not matched to a gene: 6. This CDR3 is CASSLTSGTVYEQYF. The DNA of the CDR3 is TGTGCCAGCAGCTTGACTAGCGGCACCGTCTACGAGCAGTACTTC.

The chain links TRBV4-1 to TRBJ2-7; the match to TRBD1 covers 9 bases. The germline V gene encodes CDR1 MGHRA and CDR2 YSYEKL. The CDR3 length is 14 residues. Trimming cost V 4 bases and J 5 bases; bases outside gene matches: 6. In DNA, the CDR3 is TGCGCCAGCAGCCCCGAGGGACAGGGAGACGAGCAGTACTTC. Its protein product is CASSPEGQGDEQYF.

This clonotype was detected a few times. The chain couples TRBV28 to TRBJ2-7; 9 nucleotides agree with TRBD1. The ends lost 7 bases at V and 5 bases at J; junction bases unmatched: 15. This CDR3 contains 16 residues. CDR1 is MDHEN and CDR2 is SYDVKM in the germline V gene. The CDR3: CASTNPPGTGRDEQYF. The DNA of the CDR3 is TGTGCCAGCACTAATCCGCCCGGGACAGGGAGGGACGAGCAGTACTTC.

This clonotype was recorded many times. This sequence joins TRBV4-1 and TRBJ1-3; D not certain. This CDR3 spans 14 amino acids. The germline V gene has CDR1 MGHRA and CDR2 YSYEKL. V lost 4 bases and J 4 bases, leaving 11 bases between the germline ends. CDR3 sequence: CASSLIEVGNTIYF. CDR3 DNA sequence: TGCGCCAGCAGCCTGATCGAGGTGGGAAACACCATATATTTT.

This clonotype was counted only a few times. J is TRBJ2-6 and V is TRBV6-6; D gene unclear. The CDR3 contains 16 residues. The V gene's germline CDR1 is MNHNY and CDR2 SVGAGI (reference sequence). V lost 4 bases, J lost 2 bases, and 12 bases lay in between. CDR3 DNA sequence: TGTGCCAGCAGTTCCCTGCTACACCCTGGGGCCAACGTCCTGACTTTC. Its protein is CASSSLLHPGANVLTF.

This clonotype was seen a few times. The chain couples TRBV7-9 to TRBJ2-1; D remains ambiguous. The CDR3 length is 12 residues. Between the trimmed V and J ends, which lost 3 bases and 7 bases, there was a span of 7 bases. CDR1 and CDR2 from the germline V gene are SEHNR and FQNEAQ (reference sequence). The CDR3 DNA reads TGTGCCAGCAGCTTCGATGGGAATGAGCAGTTCTTC. Its protein product is CASSFDGNEQFF.

V gene TRBV12-3 or TRBV12-4 combines with J gene TRBJ2-1; TRBD2 matches at 10 bases. The CDR3 consists of 20 residues. Germline trimming cut 0 bases from V and 7 bases from J; bases unmatched to any gene: 18. CDR3 amino acids: CASSLAPPGLAREGGNEQFF. The CDR3 bases are TGTGCCAGCAGTTTAGCCCCTCCGGGACTAGCGCGAGAGGGGGGTAATGAGCAGTTCTTC.

The chain employs TRBV11-2 and TRBJ2-3, with TRBD2 identical over 10 bases. Per germline, CDR1 SGHAT and CDR2 FQNNGV. Trimming took 5 bases from V and 5 from J; bases not matched to a gene: 7. The CDR3 contains 15 residues. For the CDR3, the DNA is TGTGCCAGCAGCCCAAGCGGGAGGGCCCGAGATACGCAGTATTTT. It is translated as CASSPSGRARDTQYF.